The text below deals with one T cell receptor beta chain. This clone was counted only a few times. Its recognized antigen is unknown. Base qualities are missing; no much larger clone stands one base away. These data originate in a study of beta chain features in type 1 diabetes (dated 2018 in TCRdb). For the wider study: Mean age, gender distribution, total cell number and subset yield did not differ between patients and healthy donors. Across all samples, fewer than 110,000,000 sorted cells were examined, and cell number per subset correlated strongly with RNA yield. In the study, recently diagnosed type 1 diabetes patients and matched healthy donors were compared on the TCRB repertoires of their sorted circulating CD4+ T cell subsets. Regulatory and stem cell-like memory subsets were isolated from only 8 patients and about eight healthy donors, whereas naive and central memory subsets came from all 30 or so donors. The paper as a whole reports these results and caveats: Because the HLA sub-analyses included only small numbers of individuals, any influence of HLA type on TCRB rearrangement was left unresolved. Because cDNA was sequenced instead of genomic DNA, highly expressing activated cells could be over-represented, though the groups showed no difference in activation or CD3 levels. Fewer insertions and more nucleotide deletions at VDJ recombination sites were observed in patients with type 1 diabetes, implying thymic rearrangement abnormalities. PCR may preferentially amplify shorter templates, but because patient and control samples were amplified and corrected together, any resulting skew would affect both groups equally. Naive, central memory and regulatory TCRB repertoires appeared to be more alike among patients than among healthy donors. A moderate but significant shortening of TCRB CDR3 length was observed in type 1 diabetes patients in all four CD4+ subsets.

Cut back by 7 bases and 0 bases, the V and J ends lie 12 bases apart. From its cysteine to its phenylalanine, the CDR3 spans 13 amino acids. CDR3 DNA only is kept here, 39 bases in frame from base 1. According to the germline V gene, CDR1 reads SQVTM and CDR2 reads ANQGSEA. The High Capacity cDNA Reverse Transcription Kit was used to reverse transcribe all of the isolated RNA, meaning that expressed TCRB transcripts were what got sequenced. Naive, central memory and regulatory T cell samples underwent deep immunoSEQ sequencing, averaging around 3.9 million total reads per sample. After sorted cells were lysed in RLT buffer, RNA was extracted with DNase-treated RNeasy Micro or Mini kits, with the choice depending on cell number. Each cell subset was processed on its own to prevent cross-contamination, while patient and healthy donor samples were processed together. Using the immunoSEQ multiplex PCR, TCRB sequences were amplified from cDNA into 87-bp fragments spanning the CDR3 region. Sequencing of the amplicons was done on the Illumina HiSeq platform. Processing in the source paper ran as follows. Synthetic template baselines were used to correct PCR bias computationally, reads within Hamming distance 2 were collapsed together, and singletons that could not be merged were discarded. Reads were aligned against IMGT to assign V, D and J genes, CDR3 length and insertions or deletions at six rearrangement sites. Within each subset, clonotype counts were normalized to sorted cell number, and only after that were true diversity and Gini coefficients computed with the tcR R package. The overlap coefficient, calculated on TCRB nucleotide sequences, was used to measure repertoire sharing. As a proxy for the pre-selection repertoire, out-of-frame TCRB sequences from naive cells were analyzed. TCRdb carries this immuneACCESS record with in-frame sequences only. Its versions omit some clonotypes, under half of them owing to an unresolved V gene in the studies checked, with the rest unexplained. D and trimming were read from the DNA, whereas the V and J calls and clone size are those reported in that table. The sample includes 300,000 to 350,000 clones, with about 13% observed a single time. The top ten constitute approximately 0.016% of the sample.

Each donor gave one peripheral blood draw, about 110 mL on average, collected into heparinised tubes. A BD FACSAria II was used to sort naive, central memory, regulatory and stem cell-like memory CD4+ T cells with a panel that included CD45RO, CCR7, CD25, CD127, CD95 and CD27. All sorted populations exceeded 95% purity. PBMCs were isolated right away by Lymphoprep density gradient centrifugation and were stained directly, without culture. So that batch effects would be minimized, each experiment stained and sorted samples in pairs, pairing one healthy donor with one patient. The chain is made from TRBV29-1 and TRBJ1-1, with a weak D call of TRBD1 (5 bases match). Sequences were obtained from naive CD4+ T cells from blood. According to the study, the label for this sample's cell subset or site signals: true naive CD4+ T cells. The clonotype comes from a woman aged 18 to 35 with type 1 diabetes. The sequenced DNA: TGCAGCGGGGCGGGACGGTTGAACACTGAAGCTTTCTTT. Its protein product is CSGAGRLNTEAFF.